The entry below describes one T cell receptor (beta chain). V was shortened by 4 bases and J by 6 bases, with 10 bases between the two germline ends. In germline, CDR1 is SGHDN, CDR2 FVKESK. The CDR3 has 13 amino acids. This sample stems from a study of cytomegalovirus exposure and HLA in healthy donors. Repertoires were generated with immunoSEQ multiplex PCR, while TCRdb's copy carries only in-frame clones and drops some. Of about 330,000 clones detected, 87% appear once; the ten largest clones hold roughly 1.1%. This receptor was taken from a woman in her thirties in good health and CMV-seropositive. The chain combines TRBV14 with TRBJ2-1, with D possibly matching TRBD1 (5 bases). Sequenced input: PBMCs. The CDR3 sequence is CASSPQGFNEQFF. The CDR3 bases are TGTGCCAGCAGCCCCCAGGGTTTCAATGAGCAGTTCTTC.